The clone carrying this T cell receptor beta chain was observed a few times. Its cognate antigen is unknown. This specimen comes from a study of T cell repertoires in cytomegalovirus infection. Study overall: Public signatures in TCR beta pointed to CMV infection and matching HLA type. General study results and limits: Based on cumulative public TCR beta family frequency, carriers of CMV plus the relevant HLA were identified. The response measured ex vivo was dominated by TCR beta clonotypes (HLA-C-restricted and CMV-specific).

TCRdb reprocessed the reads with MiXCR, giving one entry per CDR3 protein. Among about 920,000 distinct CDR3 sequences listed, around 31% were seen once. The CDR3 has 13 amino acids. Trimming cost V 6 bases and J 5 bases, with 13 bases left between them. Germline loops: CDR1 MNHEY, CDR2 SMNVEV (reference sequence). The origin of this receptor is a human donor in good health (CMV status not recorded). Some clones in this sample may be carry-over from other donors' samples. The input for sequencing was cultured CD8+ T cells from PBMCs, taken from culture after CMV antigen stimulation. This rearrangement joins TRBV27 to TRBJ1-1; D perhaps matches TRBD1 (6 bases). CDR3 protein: CASRHNRVTEAFF. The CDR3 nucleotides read TGTGCCAGCAGACATAACAGGGTTACTGAAGCTTTCTTT.